The present entry profiles one T cell receptor beta chain with its context. Its binding antigen is unknown. Per-base qualities were not stored, and no clone one base away is much larger. To prepare the library, 5' RACE was applied. Instrument on record: Illumina HiSeq 2500. A second 7 to 11 cycle PCR used a sample-barcoded 5' primer and a J-beta primer mix. Each TCR beta cDNA molecule received a unique molecular identifier from a template-switch 5' adaptor carrying 12 random nucleotides. Each sample yielded at least 3 million CDR3-containing paired-end reads. First-strand cDNA was synthesized from all RNA with the Mint cDNA synthesis kit, primed by a TRBC-specific oligonucleotide. All cDNA was treated with uracil-DNA glycosylase and then went through a first 18-cycle PCR with the universal primers M1SS and BC2_uni_R. In the original analysis: Each sample was normalized by randomly selecting 1 million high-quality reads, each carrying a distinct molecular identifier. Reads with shared molecular identifiers were discarded instead of being binned into consensus sequences. MiTCR, with a Q25 quality threshold and the strictest error-elimination algorithm, was used for CDR3 identification, clonotype clustering and error correction. A nonparametric unseen species model using Euler transformation provided a lower-bound estimate of total TCR beta diversity. TCRdb trimmed public reads at Q25 via fastp, called clones via MiXCR and kept in-frame beta chains. Rows with a matching CDR3 protein are joined into one entry that keeps the most common DNA and genes. TCRdb, not the authors, supplied the V and J calls. For this sample the table gives 800,000 to 950,000 distinct CDR3 sequences, of which 25% to 35% were detected only once. The top ten clonotypes cover about a tenth of the sample.

The CDR3 numbers 14 residues from cysteine through phenylalanine. CDR3 DNA only is kept here, 42 bases in frame from base 1. V is clipped by 2 bases and J by 0 bases, and the sequence between their germline boundaries is 5 bases long. According to the germline V gene (reference sequence), CDR1 reads PRHDT and CDR2 reads FYEKMQ. This specimen belongs to a study of blood T cells in healthy people across ages (dated by TCRdb to the mid-2010s). Context from the whole study: In model experiments, template switching captured roughly one uniquely barcoded TCR beta cDNA molecule for every two T cells. Age-related changes in TCR beta repertoire diversity were measured in the study by deep sequencing normalized with unique cDNA molecular identifiers. Donors were grouped into four age groups: young (average approximately 16 years), middle-aged (around 39), aged (around 60) and long-lived (around 82). Using the same blood draw, the study looked at two additional independent replicas of 1 million unique cDNA reads for two donors, one aged 18 to 30 and the other aged 80 or older.

The donors were around 39 Caucasian individuals from Russia, aged roughly 6 to 100 years, who were systemically healthy. Each donor gave 8 to 10 milliliters of peripheral blood, drawn into EDTA-treated Vacutainer tubes. PBMCs were isolated by Ficoll-Paque density-gradient centrifugation, with at least 6.5 million obtained per sample. Trizol reagent was used to extract total RNA from PBMCs, with at least 6 micrograms per sample. For every donor, flow cytometry on a PBMC aliquot measured the percentage of naive CD45RAhigh/CD27high T cells. What the work shows at the level of the full study, not this receptor alone: Because profiling used bulk unsorted PBMCs, naive and antigen-experienced compartments could not be compared conclusively. Estimates of total diversity based on one million sequenced T cells were considered lower bounds and underestimates. Observed TCR beta diversity per million T cells fell roughly linearly with age, and a significant reduction was already apparent by age roughly 40. Because the CMV infection status of the donors was unknown, age-related changes in expanded clonotypes may potentially have been confounded. The long-lived group showed more naive CD4+ T cells, fewer expanded clones and increased TCR diversity than the aged group, suggesting age selection. Observed TCR beta diversity correlated strongly with the percentage of naive T cells measured by flow cytometry.

This same sample was also part of a study on T cells of mothers and their children. Looking at the second paper: Nine systemically healthy Caucasian individuals, comprising three mothers and their six children, were included as donors. cDNA synthesis used all of the extracted RNA, with approximately 1.4 ug of RNA in each 15 ul reaction. Sample barcodes and 2-4 random nucleotides were added via the M1S primer in the second PCR. Each mother yielded over 8 million TCR beta CDR3 reads and each child 2.5 million to 3 million reads. In both related and unrelated pairs, thymic selection shapes the output of TCR recombination in a similar way, with inherited differences having only a minor effect. Normalized repertoire overlap was always found to be slightly, but never significantly, higher in related mother-child pairs than in unrelated mother-child pairs. Persistent microchimeric T cell clones were not detected, at a sensitivity of around 95 clones per million clonotypes. The study used deep NGS to compare TCR beta repertoires of mothers and children, seeking features distinguishing related mother-child pairs from unrelated individuals. On average, the children were around 11 +/- 4 years old, while the mothers were about 40 +/- 4 years old. After adapter ligation with NEBNext reagents, the libraries were sequenced on Illumina HiSeq 2000 with 100+100 nt paired-end reads. To prevent cross-contamination, the mother and child libraries were prepared a month apart and were sequenced in separate runs. Each donor had between roughly 450,000 and 2,100,000 distinct TCR beta clonotypes identified. Naive TCR beta clonotypes were estimated from low-frequency clonotypes matched to each donor's FACS-determined naive share, without sorting.

This clonotype was obtained from a woman in her thirties or forties in good health. The chain links TRBV13 with TRBJ2-1; the D gene assignment is ambiguous. The sample was blood. The CDR3 region has the sequence CASSLHDSYNEQFF. The DNA sequence is given as TGTGCCAGCAGCTTACATGACTCCTACAATGAGCAGTTCTTC.